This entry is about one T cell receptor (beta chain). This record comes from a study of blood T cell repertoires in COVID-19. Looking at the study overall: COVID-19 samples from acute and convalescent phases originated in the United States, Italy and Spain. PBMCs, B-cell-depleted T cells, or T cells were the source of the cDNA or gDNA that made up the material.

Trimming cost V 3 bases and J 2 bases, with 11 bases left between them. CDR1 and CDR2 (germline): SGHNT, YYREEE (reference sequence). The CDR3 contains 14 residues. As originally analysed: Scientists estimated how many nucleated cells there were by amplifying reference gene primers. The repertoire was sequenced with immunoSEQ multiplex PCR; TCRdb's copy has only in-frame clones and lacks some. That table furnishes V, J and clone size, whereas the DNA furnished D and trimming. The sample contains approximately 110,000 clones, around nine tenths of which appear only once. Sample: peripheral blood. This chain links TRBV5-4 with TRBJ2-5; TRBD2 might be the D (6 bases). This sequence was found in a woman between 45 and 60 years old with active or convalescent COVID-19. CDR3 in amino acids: CASSSRLVQETQYF. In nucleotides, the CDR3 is TGTGCCAGCAGCTCACGACTAGTTCAAGAGACCCAGTACTTC.